The 14 T cell receptor beta chains below were found in one sample sequenced in a study of blood T cell repertoires in COVID-19. Only in-frame clones appear in the TCRdb table, and some are missing; sequencing was by immunoSEQ multiplex PCR. The sample comprises around 130,000 clones, 65% to 90% of which are singletons, and about 2.5% rests with the top ten. Material for sequencing was PBMCs or T cells enriched from blood (not recorded which). The receptors were gathered from a woman aged 45-65 years who had recovered from COVID-19.

This chain joins TRBV19 and TRBJ2-3; 8 bases align to TRBD2. Trimming at V came to 7 bases and at J to 6 bases, leaving 6 bases not matched to a gene. This CDR3 is built from 13 residues. Germline V lookup: CDR1 LNHDA, CDR2 SQIVND (reference sequence). The CDR3 spells CASIGGGQDTQYF. CDR3 nucleotide sequence: TGTGCCAGTATCGGGGGGGGGCAGGATACGCAGTATTTT. Full variable domain (remainder filled in from reference TRBV19 and TRBJ2-3): DGGITQSPKYLFRKEGQNVTLSCEQNLNHDAMYWYRQDPGQGLRLIYYSQIVNDFQKGDIAEGYSVSREKKESFPLTVTSAQKNPTAFYLCASIGGGQDTQYFGPGTRLTVL.

The chain carries TRBV11-2 and TRBJ2-7, with 10 bases that match TRBD2. Trimming removed 4 bases from V and 0 bases from J; junction bases left unmatched: 12. CDR3 size: 18 residues. Germline V lookup: CDR1 SGHAT, CDR2 FQNNGV. CDR3 protein: CASSYPYAGLAYSYEQYF. In nucleotides, the CDR3 is TGTGCCAGCAGCTACCCATATGCGGGACTAGCGTACTCCTACGAGCAGTACTTC.

The chain employs TRBV5-1 and TRBJ2-6; D not certain. The germline gives CDR1 SGHRS, CDR2 YFSETQ. The CDR3 runs to 15 residues. Trimming removed 0 bases at V and 4 bases at J, with 8 bases between. The CDR3 loop reads CASSLGARGANVLTF. The CDR3, as DNA: TGCGCCAGCAGCTTGGGAGCGCGGGGGGCCAACGTCCTGACTTTC.

The chain joins TRBV10-3 to TRBJ2-5, with 7 nucleotides matching TRBD1. The length of the CDR3 is 15 residues. Germline lookup yields CDR1 ENHRY and CDR2 SYGVKD. The V gene end was trimmed by 4 bases and the J gene end by 5 bases; junction bases not matched to a gene: 10. The CDR3 is CAISVEGAGRETQYF. Written as DNA, the CDR3 is TGTGCCATCAGTGTAGAGGGGGCAGGAAGGGAGACCCAGTACTTC.

This rearrangement joins TRBV18 to TRBJ2-5; 10 bases match TRBD2. V dropped 1 base and J dropped 2; count of bases not matched to a gene: 7. CDR1 and CDR2 from the germline V gene are KGHSH and LQKENI. The CDR3 runs to 17 residues. The CDR3 DNA follows: TGTGCCAGCTCACCACAGTCCTTAGCGGGGGGTCAAGAGACCCAGTACTTC. This codes for CASSPQSLAGGQETQYF.

This clone came up once. The rearrangement joins TRBV5-1 to TRBJ2-3; possibly TRBD2 for D (6 bases). CDR1 and CDR2 from the germline V gene are SGHRS and YFSETQ. Trimming took 1 base from V and 2 from J, leaving 11 bases between them. This CDR3 is 15 amino acids long. The CDR3 nucleotides read TGCGCCAGCAGCTTGAGTAGCGGCTACACAGATACGCAGTATTTT. Its protein product is CASSLSSGYTDTQYF.

V and J are TRBV7-2 and TRBJ2-2; D gene ambiguous. The germline V and J ends were trimmed by 5 bases and 4 bases, with 14 bases remaining between them. The CDR3 totals 15 residues. Germline V gene lookup returns CDR1 SGHTA and CDR2 FQGNSA. CDR3 protein: CASSPRLISTGELFF. The CDR3 DNA reads as TGTGCCAGCAGCCCAAGACTCATTTCCACCGGGGAGCTGTTTTTT.

The chain couples TRBV4-1 to TRBJ1-1; 9 bases map to TRBD1. Germline CDR1 MGHRA, CDR2 YSYEKL. This CDR3 region has 14 residues. V shed 4 bases and J 8 bases; nucleotides not matched to a gene: 8. CDR3 residues: CASSPGTGRIEAFF. The CDR3 nucleotides read TGCGCCAGCAGCCCCGGGACAGGGAGGATCGAAGCTTTCTTT.

The chain uses TRBV7-9 and TRBJ2-1, with 8 positions matching TRBD2. CDR1 and CDR2 from the germline V gene are SEHNR and FQNEAQ (reference sequence). The CDR3 sequence is 18 residues long. The V and J ends lost 4 bases and 4 bases, in that order; junction bases with no gene match: 15. The CDR3 DNA reads TGTGCCAGCAGCTCACTCCAATTCTCTATAGCGGGGTACAATGAGCAGTTCTTC. It yields the protein CASSSLQFSIAGYNEQFF.

The rearrangement links TRBV10-3 to TRBJ2-7; 9 bases are a match to TRBD1. This CDR3 spans 13 amino acids. Germline loops: CDR1 ENHRY, CDR2 SYGVKD. V gave up 10 bases and J gave up 6 bases; unmatched junction bases: 10. The CDR3 loop reads CATAGTGTVEQYF. The DNA of the CDR3 is TGTGCCACCGCCGGGACAGGGACTGTCGAGCAGTACTTC.

V is TRBV29-1 and J is TRBJ2-1; TRBD2 matches at 9 bases. The CDR3 has 16 amino acids. Germline CDR1 is SQVTM and CDR2 is ANQGSEA. Trimming at V came to 1 base and at J to 5 bases, leaving 9 bases not matched to a gene. DNA of the CDR3: TGCAGCGTTGAAGGAGCAGCGGGGGGTTCTGACAATGAGCAGTTCTTC. It encodes CSVEGAAGGSDNEQFF.

This chain connects TRBV12-2 to TRBJ2-5; the table assigns TRBD2, which was not confirmed against the DNA. TRBV12-2 is a listed pseudogene. CDR3 length equals 16 residues. Here the CDR3 reads CASRRGLAGSQETQYF. In nucleotides, the CDR3 is TGTGCAAGTCGACGAGGACTAGCGGGGTCCCAAGAGACCCAGTACTTC.

The chain's CDR3 is CASSQGLAGGPNTGELFF. CDR3 nucleotides: TGTGCCAGCAGCCAGGGCCTAGCGGGGGGGCCGAACACCGGGGAGCTGTTTTTT. The genes are TRBV3-1 (or the pseudogene TRBV3-2) and TRBJ2-2, with 12 bases matching TRBD2. The CDR3 sequence is 18 residues long. Germline CDR1 LGHDT, CDR2 YNNKEL (reference sequence). Losses at the gene ends were 3 bases for V and 0 bases for J; bases not matched to a gene: 5.

The chain links TRBV5-1 to TRBJ1-2, with a weak D call TRBD1 (5 bases). Trimming cost V 1 base and J 5 bases, with 12 bases left between them. The CDR3 contains 14 residues. Germline V gene sequence: CDR1 SGHRS, CDR2 YFSETQ. CDR3 protein: CASSLPDIGYGYTF. Here the CDR3 DNA reads TGCGCCAGCAGCTTGCCGGACATAGGATATGGCTACACCTTC.